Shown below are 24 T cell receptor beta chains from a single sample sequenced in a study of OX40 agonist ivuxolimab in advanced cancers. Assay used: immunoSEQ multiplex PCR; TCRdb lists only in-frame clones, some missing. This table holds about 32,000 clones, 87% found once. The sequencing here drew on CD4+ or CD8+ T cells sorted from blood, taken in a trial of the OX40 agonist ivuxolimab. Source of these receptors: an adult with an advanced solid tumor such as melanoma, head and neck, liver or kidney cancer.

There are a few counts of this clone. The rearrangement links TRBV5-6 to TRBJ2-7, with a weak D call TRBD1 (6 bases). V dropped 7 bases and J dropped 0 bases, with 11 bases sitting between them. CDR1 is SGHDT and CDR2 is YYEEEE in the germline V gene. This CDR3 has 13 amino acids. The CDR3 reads CASCQGSSYEQYF. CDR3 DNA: TGTGCCAGCTGTCAGGGGAGCTCCTACGAGCAGTACTTC.

The CDR3 loop reads CASSPNWGDSGNTIYF. DNA of the CDR3: TGTGCCAGCAGCCCCAACTGGGGCGACTCTGGAAACACCATATATTTT. The chain uses TRBV7-6 and TRBJ1-3, with a possible D match to TRBD1 (5 bases). V was cut by 5 bases and J by 0 bases, with 14 bases left in between. Germline V CDR1 and CDR2: SGHVS, FNYEAQ. The CDR3 length is 16 residues.

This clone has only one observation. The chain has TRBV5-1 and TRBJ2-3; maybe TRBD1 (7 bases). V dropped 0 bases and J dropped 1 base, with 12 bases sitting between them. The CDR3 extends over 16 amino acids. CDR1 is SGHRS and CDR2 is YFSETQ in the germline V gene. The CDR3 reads CASSLVVRGGTDTQYF. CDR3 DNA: TGCGCCAGCAGCTTGGTGGTCAGGGGGGGCACAGATACGCAGTATTTT.

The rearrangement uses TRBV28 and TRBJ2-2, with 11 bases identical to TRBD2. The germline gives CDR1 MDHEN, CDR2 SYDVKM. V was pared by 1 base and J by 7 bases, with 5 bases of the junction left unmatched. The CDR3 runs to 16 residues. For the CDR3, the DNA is TGTGCCAGCAGTTTATTTACTAGCGGGGGTCGCGGGGAGCTGTTTTTT. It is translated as CASSLFTSGGRGELFF. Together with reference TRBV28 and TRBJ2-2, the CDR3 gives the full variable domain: DVKVTQSSRYLVKRTGEKVFLECVQDMDHENMFWYRQDPGLGLRLIYFSYDVKMKEKGDIPEGYSVSREKKERFSLILESASTNQTSMYLCASSLFTSGGRGELFFGEGSRLTVL.

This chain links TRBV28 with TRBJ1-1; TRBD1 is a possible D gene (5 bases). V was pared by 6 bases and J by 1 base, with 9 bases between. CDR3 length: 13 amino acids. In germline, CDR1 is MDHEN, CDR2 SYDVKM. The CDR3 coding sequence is TGTGCCAGCAGGGGGGGACCGAACACTGAAGCTTTCTTT. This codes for CASRGGPNTEAFF.

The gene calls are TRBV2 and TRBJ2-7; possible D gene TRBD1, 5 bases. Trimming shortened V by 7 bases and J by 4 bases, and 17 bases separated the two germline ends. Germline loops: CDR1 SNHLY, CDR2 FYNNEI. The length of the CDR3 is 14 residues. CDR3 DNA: TGTGCCAGCATGAACAGGCTCCTTCCTTACGAGCAGTACTTC. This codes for CASMNRLLPYEQYF.

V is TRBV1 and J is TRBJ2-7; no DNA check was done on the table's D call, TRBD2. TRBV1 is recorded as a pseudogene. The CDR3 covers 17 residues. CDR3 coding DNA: TGCACCAGCAGCCAAGATCGGTGCGGAGGGAGGATTTACGAGCAGTACTTC. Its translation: CTSSQDRCGGRIYEQYF.

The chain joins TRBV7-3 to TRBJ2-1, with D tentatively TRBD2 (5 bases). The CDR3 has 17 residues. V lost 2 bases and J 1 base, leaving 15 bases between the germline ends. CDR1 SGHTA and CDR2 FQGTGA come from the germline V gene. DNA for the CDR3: TGTGCCAGCAGCTTAGATGTGGCGGGCCAGTCCTACAATGAGCAGTTCTTC. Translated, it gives CASSLDVAGQSYNEQFF.

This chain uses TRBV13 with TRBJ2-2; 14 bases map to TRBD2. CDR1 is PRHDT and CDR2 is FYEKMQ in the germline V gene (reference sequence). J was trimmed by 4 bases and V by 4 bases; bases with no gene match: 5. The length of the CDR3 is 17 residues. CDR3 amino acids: CASSWGLAGVGTGELFF. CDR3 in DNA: TGTGCCAGCAGCTGGGGACTAGCGGGAGTCGGCACCGGGGAGCTGTTTTTT.

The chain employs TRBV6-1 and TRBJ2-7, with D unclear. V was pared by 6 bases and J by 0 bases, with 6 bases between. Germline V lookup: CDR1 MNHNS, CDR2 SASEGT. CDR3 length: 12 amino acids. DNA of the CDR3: TGTGCCAGCAGCCAGGACTCCTACGAGCAGTACTTC. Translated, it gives CASSQDSYEQYF.

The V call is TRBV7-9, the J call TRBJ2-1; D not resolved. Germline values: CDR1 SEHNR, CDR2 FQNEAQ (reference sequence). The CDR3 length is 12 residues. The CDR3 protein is CVGSGVYNEQFF. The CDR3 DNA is TGTGTAGGTAGTGGGGTCTACAATGAGCAGTTCTTC.

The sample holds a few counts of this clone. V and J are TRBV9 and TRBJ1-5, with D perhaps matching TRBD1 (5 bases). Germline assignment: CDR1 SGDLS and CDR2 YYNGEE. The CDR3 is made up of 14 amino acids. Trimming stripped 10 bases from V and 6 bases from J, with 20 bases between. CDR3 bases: TGTGCCTCCTCCTTCGGAGGGACGGGTCAGCCCCAGCATTTT. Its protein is CASSFGGTGQPQHF.

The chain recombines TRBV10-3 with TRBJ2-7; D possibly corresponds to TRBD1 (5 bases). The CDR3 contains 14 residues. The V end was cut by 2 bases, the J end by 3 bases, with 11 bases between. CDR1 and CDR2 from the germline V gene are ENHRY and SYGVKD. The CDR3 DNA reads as TGTGCCATCAGTGAGGCAGGACAATACTACGAGCAGTACTTC. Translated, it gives CAISEAGQYYEQYF.

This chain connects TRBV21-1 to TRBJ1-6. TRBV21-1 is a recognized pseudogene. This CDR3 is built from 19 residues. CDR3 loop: CASSRSIPSMHLDNSPLHF. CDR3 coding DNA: TGTGCCAGCAGCAGATCAATCCCGAGCATGCATTTGGATAATTCACCCCTCCACTTT.

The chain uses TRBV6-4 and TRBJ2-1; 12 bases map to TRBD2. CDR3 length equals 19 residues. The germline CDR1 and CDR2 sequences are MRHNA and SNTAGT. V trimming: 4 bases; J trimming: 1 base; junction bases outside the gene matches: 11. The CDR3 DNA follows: TGTGCCAGCAGTGCTCTAGCGGGAGGGACCGACCCATCCTACAATGAGCAGTTCTTC. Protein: CASSALAGGTDPSYNEQFF.

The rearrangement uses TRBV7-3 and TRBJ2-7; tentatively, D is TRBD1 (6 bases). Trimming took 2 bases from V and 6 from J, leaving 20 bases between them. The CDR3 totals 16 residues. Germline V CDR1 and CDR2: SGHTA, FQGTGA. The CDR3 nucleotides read TGTGCCAGCAGCTTAGCAGGGGCAGGTGGTCTTGGCGAGCAGTACTTC. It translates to CASSLAGAGGLGEQYF.

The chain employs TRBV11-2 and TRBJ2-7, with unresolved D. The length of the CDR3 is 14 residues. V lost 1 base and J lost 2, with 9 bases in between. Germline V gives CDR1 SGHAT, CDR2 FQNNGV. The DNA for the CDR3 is TGTGCCAGCAGCTTAGGTACAGCTACCTACGAGCAGTACTTC. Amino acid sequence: CASSLGTATYEQYF. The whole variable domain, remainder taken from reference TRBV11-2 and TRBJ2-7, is EAGVAQSPRYKIIEKRQSVAFWCNPISGHATLYWYQQILGQGPKLLIQFQNNGVVDDSQLPKDRFSAERLKGVDSTLKIQPAKLEDSAVYLCASSLGTATYEQYFGPGTRLTVT.

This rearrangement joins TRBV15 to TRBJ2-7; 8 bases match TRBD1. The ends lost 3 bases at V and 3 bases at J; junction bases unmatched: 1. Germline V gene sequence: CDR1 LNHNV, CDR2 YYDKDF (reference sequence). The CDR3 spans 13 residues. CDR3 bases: TGTGCCACCAGCAGGACAGGGGTCTACGAGCAGTACTTC. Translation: CATSRTGVYEQYF. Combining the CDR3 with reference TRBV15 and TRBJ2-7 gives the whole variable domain DAMVIQNPRYQVTQFGKPVTLSCSQTLNHNVMYWYQQKSSQAPKLLFHYYDKDFNNEADTPDNFQSRRPNTSFCFLDIRSPGLGDTAMYLCATSRTGVYEQYFGPGTRLTVT.

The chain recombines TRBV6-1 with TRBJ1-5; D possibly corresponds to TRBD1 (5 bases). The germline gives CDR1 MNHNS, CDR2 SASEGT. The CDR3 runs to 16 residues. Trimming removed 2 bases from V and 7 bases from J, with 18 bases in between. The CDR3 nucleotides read TGTGCCAGCAGTGAATGGTATGCAGGGAAGCCGCAGCCCCAGCATTTT. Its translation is CASSEWYAGKPQPQHF.

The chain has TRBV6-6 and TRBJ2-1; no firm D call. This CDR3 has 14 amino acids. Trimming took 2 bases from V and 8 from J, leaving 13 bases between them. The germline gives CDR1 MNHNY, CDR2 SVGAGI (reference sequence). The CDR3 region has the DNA TGTGCCAGCAGTTACCAAGGGCCCGCCGATGAGCAGTTCTTC. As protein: CASSYQGPADEQFF.

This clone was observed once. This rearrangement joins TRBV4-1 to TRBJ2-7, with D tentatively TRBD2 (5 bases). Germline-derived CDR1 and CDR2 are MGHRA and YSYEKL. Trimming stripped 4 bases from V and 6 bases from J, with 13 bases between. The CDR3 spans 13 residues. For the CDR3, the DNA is TGCGCCAGCAGCCGACCCGGACTCGGCGAGCAGTACTTC. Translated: CASSRPGLGEQYF.

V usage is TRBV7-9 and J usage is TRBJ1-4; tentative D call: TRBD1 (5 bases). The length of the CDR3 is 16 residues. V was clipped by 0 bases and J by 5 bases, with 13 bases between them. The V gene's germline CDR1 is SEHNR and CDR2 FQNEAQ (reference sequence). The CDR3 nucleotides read TGTGCCAGCAGCTTAGCGGGGGTGGGAGCGAATGAAAAACTGTTTTTT. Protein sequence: CASSLAGVGANEKLFF.

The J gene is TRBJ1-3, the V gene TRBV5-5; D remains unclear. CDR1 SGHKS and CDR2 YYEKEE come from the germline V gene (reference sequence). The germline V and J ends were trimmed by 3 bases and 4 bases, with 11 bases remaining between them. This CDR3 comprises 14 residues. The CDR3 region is CASSSRLSGNTIYF. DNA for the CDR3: TGTGCCAGCAGCTCCCGCCTCTCAGGAAACACCATATATTTT.

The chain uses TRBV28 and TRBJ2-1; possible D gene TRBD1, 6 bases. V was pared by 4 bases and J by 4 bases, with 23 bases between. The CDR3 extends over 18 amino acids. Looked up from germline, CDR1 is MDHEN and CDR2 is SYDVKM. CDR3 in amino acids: CASSSLRDNKPNYNEQFF. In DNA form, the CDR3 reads TGTGCCAGCAGTTCGCTCCGGGACAACAAACCGAATTACAATGAGCAGTTCTTC. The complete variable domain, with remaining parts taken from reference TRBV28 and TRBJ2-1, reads DVKVTQSSRYLVKRTGEKVFLECVQDMDHENMFWYRQDPGLGLRLIYFSYDVKMKEKGDIPEGYSVSREKKERFSLILESASTNQTSMYLCASSSLRDNKPNYNEQFFGPGTRLTVL.